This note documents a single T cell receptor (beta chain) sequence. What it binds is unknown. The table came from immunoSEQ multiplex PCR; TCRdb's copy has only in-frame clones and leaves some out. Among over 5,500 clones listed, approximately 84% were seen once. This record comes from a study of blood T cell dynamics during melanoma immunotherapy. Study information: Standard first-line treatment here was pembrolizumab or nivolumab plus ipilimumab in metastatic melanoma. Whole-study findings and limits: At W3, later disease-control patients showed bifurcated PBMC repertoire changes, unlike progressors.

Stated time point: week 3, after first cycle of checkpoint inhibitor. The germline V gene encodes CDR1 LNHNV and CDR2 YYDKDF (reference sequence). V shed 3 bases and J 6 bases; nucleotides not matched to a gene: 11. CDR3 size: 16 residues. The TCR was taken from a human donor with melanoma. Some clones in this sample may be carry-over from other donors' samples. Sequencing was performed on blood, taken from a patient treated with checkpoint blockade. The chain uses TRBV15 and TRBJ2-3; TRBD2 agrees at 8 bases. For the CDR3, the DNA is TGTGCCACCAGCAGGACAGGACGGGAGGGTGGGGATACGCAGTATTTT. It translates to CATSRTGREGGDTQYF.